This T cell receptor (beta chain) stems from a study of CD8 T cells in ankylosing spondylitis. This clonotype was observed at least ten times. Its specificity is not known. The CDR3 contains 13 residues. From germline, CDR1 is SGDLS and CDR2 YYNGEE. Deletions cut 3 bases from V and 4 bases from J, with 10 bases between. Each CDR3 protein gets one entry after TCRdb re-called the 5' RACE reads with MiXCR. The sample has 200,000 to 250,000 distinct CDR3 sequences, 6% to 8% seen once; the top ten hold 11% to 15%. Study outcomes and limitations: Seemingly distinctive of ankylosing spondylitis blood was a TCR beta motif formed by eight highly homologous variants.

Sequencing was carried out using blood, either unsorted or a sorted T cell fraction (not recorded which). The sequence was collected from a male donor with ankylosing spondylitis. The chain couples TRBV9 to TRBJ2-5; tentative D call: TRBD1 (6 bases). CDR3 protein: CASSAQGRETQYF. The DNA for the CDR3 is TGTGCCAGCAGCGCACAGGGAAGAGAGACCCAGTACTTC.